Below, 12 T cell receptor beta chains from the same sample are listed, as sequenced in a study of shared clonotypes between healthy human individuals. Terminally differentiated effector memory CD45RA+ cells were excluded by CCR7 positive selection of CD45RO-negative cells. Profiled with immunoSEQ multiplex PCR; TCRdb holds only in-frame clones, not every one. The top ten clones hold 0.11% of a sample with 550,000 to 750,000 clones, about 95% of them seen once. The sample was naive CD8+ T cells sorted from blood. The receptors derive from a woman aged 25 to 39 in good health.

V usage is TRBV29-1 and J usage is TRBJ2-7; D is possibly TRBD2 (6 bases). The V end was cut by 1 base, the J end by 3 bases, with 10 bases between. Per the germline V gene, CDR1 is SQVTM and CDR2 is ANQGSEA. The CDR3 is made up of 13 amino acids. CDR3 amino acids: CSVEVGGGYEQYF. CDR3 DNA sequence: TGCAGCGTTGAAGTGGGGGGTGGCTACGAGCAGTACTTC.

CDR3 amino acids: CASSLSSSVTGELFF. The CDR3, as DNA: TGTGCCAGCAGCTTATCCTCTAGCGTTACCGGGGAGCTGTTTTTT. The rearrangement joins TRBV7-3 to TRBJ2-2; D perhaps matches TRBD2 (6 bases). The V gene lost 2 bases and the J gene lost 5 bases, with 12 bases spanning the gap. Germline values: CDR1 SGHTA, CDR2 FQGTGA. The CDR3 spans 15 residues.

V gene TRBV19 combines with J gene TRBJ1-1; 8 nucleotides agree with TRBD1. This CDR3 is built from 16 residues. V lost 5 bases to trimming and J lost 1 base; unmatched junction nucleotides: 9. The V gene's germline CDR1 is LNHDA and CDR2 SQIVND (reference sequence). The CDR3 is CASSGDRSGANTEAFF. The CDR3 DNA reads as TGTGCCAGTAGTGGGGACAGGTCCGGGGCGAACACTGAAGCTTTCTTT.

The chain links TRBV28 to TRBJ1-4; D is perhaps TRBD1 (5 bases). This CDR3 spans 13 amino acids. The V end lost 5 bases, the J end lost 8 bases, and 12 bases lay between the germline ends. Germline lookup yields CDR1 MDHEN and CDR2 SYDVKM. This chain's CDR3 is CASSPRVGEKLFF. In DNA form, the CDR3 reads TGTGCCAGCAGTCCCAGGGTTGGCGAAAAACTGTTTTTT.

The count of this clone is one. The chain couples TRBV6-5 to TRBJ2-1; TRBD2 is a possible D gene (6 bases). From germline, CDR1 is MNHEY and CDR2 SVGAGI. Trimming cost V 5 bases and J 6 bases, with 8 bases left between them. The CDR3 consists of 12 residues. CDR3 sequence: CASSRDSNEQFF. CDR3 nucleotide sequence: TGTGCCAGCAGTCGGGACTCCAATGAGCAGTTCTTC.

V is TRBV7-2 and J is TRBJ1-5; D is unresolved. Between the trimmed V and J ends, which lost 8 bases and 0 bases, there was a span of 11 bases. This CDR3 is built from 14 residues. Looked up from germline, CDR1 is SGHTA and CDR2 is FQGNSA. The CDR3 DNA sequence: TGTGCCAGCGAAAGCTCGTATAGCAATCAGCCCCAGCATTTT. It translates to CASESSYSNQPQHF.

This rearrangement joins TRBV5-6 to TRBJ1-2; the D is unclear. Germline V gene sequence: CDR1 SGHDT, CDR2 YYEEEE. V gave up 4 bases and J gave up 0 bases, with 10 bases separating them. The CDR3 spans 14 residues. CDR3 in DNA: TGTGCCAGCAGCCCCACTGGAGCTAACTATGGCTACACCTTC. It is translated as CASSPTGANYGYTF.

The gene calls are TRBV6-1 and TRBJ2-7; D is unclear. The germline V gene has CDR1 MNHNS and CDR2 SASEGT. Trimming shortened V by 0 bases and J by 0 bases, and 9 bases separated the two germline ends. The CDR3 has 15 amino acids. The chain's CDR3 is CASSEAKGPSYEQYF. The CDR3 DNA reads as TGTGCCAGCAGTGAAGCGAAAGGGCCCTCCTACGAGCAGTACTTC.

The CDR3 coding sequence is TGTGCCAGCAGCCCCCATTACACAGATACGCAGTATTTT. Protein sequence: CASSPHYTDTQYF. J is TRBJ2-3 and V is TRBV7-9; D unclear. Trimming pared 5 bases from V and 2 bases from J, leaving 8 bases between. The CDR3 runs to 13 residues. Per the germline V gene, CDR1 is SEHNR and CDR2 is FQNEAQ (reference sequence).

The J gene is TRBJ2-5, the V gene TRBV7-9; maybe TRBD2 (5 bases). CDR1 is SEHNR and CDR2 is FQNEAQ in the germline V gene (reference sequence). This CDR3 comprises 17 residues. Trimming removed 7 bases at V and 5 bases at J, with 26 bases between. The CDR3 is CASNPWTGGRLTETQYF. In DNA form, the CDR3 reads TGTGCCAGCAACCCTTGGACCGGAGGCCGACTCACGGAGACCCAGTACTTC.

J is TRBJ1-2 and V is TRBV15; no definite D call. Germline-derived CDR1 and CDR2 are LNHNV and YYDKDF (reference sequence). The CDR3 is made up of 14 amino acids. V was shortened by 0 bases and J by 4 bases, with 9 bases between the two germline ends. This CDR3 is CATSRDGNFYGYTF. In nucleotides, the CDR3 is TGTGCCACCAGCAGAGATGGAAACTTCTATGGCTACACCTTC.

V gene TRBV10-3 combines with J gene TRBJ2-7, with D possibly TRBD1 on 6 matching bases. The CDR3 has 15 amino acids. Germline CDR1 is ENHRY and CDR2 is SYGVKD. Trimming pared 5 bases from V and 1 base from J, leaving 15 bases between. The CDR3 DNA is TGTGCCATCAGTAGACTGGACAGTTCTTCCTACGAGCAGTACTTC. Protein: CAISRLDSSSYEQYF.